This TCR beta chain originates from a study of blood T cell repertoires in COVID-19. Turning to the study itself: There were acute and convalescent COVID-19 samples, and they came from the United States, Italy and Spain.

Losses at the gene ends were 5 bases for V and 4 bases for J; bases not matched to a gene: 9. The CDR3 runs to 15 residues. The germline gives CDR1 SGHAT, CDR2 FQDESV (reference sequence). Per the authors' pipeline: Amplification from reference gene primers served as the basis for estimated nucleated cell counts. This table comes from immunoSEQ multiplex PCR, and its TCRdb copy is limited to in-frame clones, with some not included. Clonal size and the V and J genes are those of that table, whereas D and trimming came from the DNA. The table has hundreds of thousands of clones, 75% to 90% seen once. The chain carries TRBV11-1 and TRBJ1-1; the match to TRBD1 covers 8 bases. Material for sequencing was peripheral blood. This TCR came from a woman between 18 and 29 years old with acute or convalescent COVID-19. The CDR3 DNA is TGTGCCAGCAGCCCTAGGACAGGGTCGGGCACTGAAGCTTTCTTT. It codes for CASSPRTGSGTEAFF. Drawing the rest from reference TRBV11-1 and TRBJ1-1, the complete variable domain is EAEVAQSPRYKITEKSQAVAFWCDPISGHATLYWYRQILGQGPELLVQFQDESVVDDSQLPKDRFSAERLKGVDSTLKIQPAELGDSAMYLCASSPRTGSGTEAFFGQGTRLTVV.